This TCR beta chain was found in a study of vaccination effects on CD4 cells after COVID-19. V lost 8 bases to trimming and J lost 5 bases; unmatched junction nucleotides: 10. The CDR3 is 15 amino acids. CDR1 is LNHDA and CDR2 is SQIVND in the germline V gene (reference sequence). Under the ViraFEST assay, PBMC were stimulated with viral peptide pools so that antigen-specific CD4+ T cells expanded. Sequencing was performed afterwards. At the end of 10 days of culture, CD4+ T cells were isolated. All study participants received two doses of BNT162b2 or mRNA-1273 vaccine. Comments on this clone: What it binds is unknown.

The data were produced by immunoSEQ multiplex PCR, yet TCRdb's version contains in-frame clones alone and is incomplete. The sample lists 20,000 to 25,000 clones; about four fifths were seen once. The chain couples TRBV19 to TRBJ2-2, with 8 positions matching TRBD2. This TCR was sampled from a human donor who received a COVID-19 vaccine. Some clones in this sample may be carry-over from other donors' samples. Material: CD4+ T cells from PBMCs cultured with SARS-CoV-2 spike peptides, obtained after COVID-19 vaccination. CDR3 DNA: TGTGCCAGTCTTCAGGGGACTAGTAGGACCGGGGAGCTGTTTTTT. Protein: CASLQGTSRTGELFF.